This entry concerns a single TCR beta chain. Its antigen is not identified. A much larger clone differs from this one at a single base, so this may be a read error. This entry belongs to a study of T cells in Graves' hyperthyroidism and ophthalmopathy. The CDR3 regions of TCR beta were amplified from RNA transcripts. Using the HTBI primer set, a first-round RT-PCR was run on the TCR CDR3. TCRdb reanalysed the multiplex PCR reads using MiXCR and keeps one entry per CDR3 protein. The repertoire holds 450,000 to 650,000 distinct CDR3 sequences, with roughly 17% as singletons. Points from the study as a whole: Ophthalmopathy was predicted by the model a median of 6.5 months ahead of onset. Blood also carried most thyroid clonotypes expanded above 0.001.

From roughly 10 ml of fresh peripheral blood, PBMCs were isolated. This clonotype originated in a woman under 30 with Graves' ophthalmopathy. The specimen sequenced was blood.

This CDR3 reads CASPPYRAGKAVASEQYF. The CDR3 nucleotides are TGTGCCAGCCCCCCATACAGGGCCGGCAAGGCGGTGGCGAGCGAGCAGTACTTC. This chain uses TRBV2 with TRBJ2-7, with TRBD1 as a possible D gene (6 bases). This CDR3 comprises 18 residues. V lost 8 bases, J lost 6 bases, and 32 bases lay in between. CDR1 SNHLY and CDR2 FYNNEI come from the germline V gene.